The 26 T cell receptor beta chains below all came from one sample that was sequenced in a study of T cells in Graves' hyperthyroidism and ophthalmopathy. Amplification of TCR beta CDR3 regions used RNA as the template. The study used the HTBI primer set for a first-round RT-PCR of the TCR CDR3. TCRdb fed the multiplex PCR reads into MiXCR, producing one record per CDR3 protein. Here the sample spans about 560,000 distinct CDR3 sequences, roughly 17% being singletons. Sequences were obtained from blood. These receptors were obtained from a woman under 30 with Graves' hyperthyroidism.

This clonotype was observed a handful of times. The chain links TRBV20-1 to TRBJ2-7; weak D call: TRBD2 (6 bases). Germline loops: CDR1 DFQATT, CDR2 SNEGSKA (reference sequence). V lost 5 bases and J 0 bases, leaving 14 bases between the germline ends. This CDR3 is built from 14 residues. The CDR3 region is CSACRDSHSYEQYF. CDR3 nucleotide sequence: TGCAGTGCTTGCCGGGACTCCCACTCCTACGAGCAGTACTTC.

This clonotype showed up many times. This chain uses TRBV20-1 with TRBJ1-2, with 11 bases fitting TRBD1. The V segment lost 6 bases and the J segment 7 bases; nucleotides outside the gene matches: 10. The CDR3 spans 14 residues. Germline values: CDR1 DFQATT, CDR2 SNEGSKA (reference sequence). The CDR3: CSADRTGGARGYTF. Here the CDR3 DNA reads TGCAGTGCGGACCGGACAGGGGGCGCACGTGGCTACACCTTC.

This clonotype was recorded at least ten times. The chain uses TRBV20-1 and TRBJ2-3; D is perhaps TRBD2 (5 bases). Trimming stripped 2 bases from V and 0 bases from J, with 21 bases between. The CDR3 extends over 18 amino acids. CDR1 is DFQATT, CDR2 SNEGSKA, per germline (reference sequence). CDR3: CSARNPLGEGSSTDTQYF. The CDR3 coding sequence is TGCAGTGCTAGAAACCCTCTAGGCGAGGGCTCTAGCACAGATACGCAGTATTTT.

This clonotype was observed at least ten times. This chain connects TRBV24-1 to TRBJ2-5; 7 nucleotides line up with TRBD1. The V gene's germline CDR1 is KGHDR and CDR2 SFDVKD. This CDR3 is built from 15 residues. Unmatched junction bases numbered 6, after V lost 4 bases and J lost 2 bases. The CDR3 spells CATSDVHRGQETQYF. CDR3 nucleotide sequence: TGTGCCACCAGTGACGTACACAGGGGACAAGAGACCCAGTACTTC.

The chain is built from TRBV10-2 and TRBJ2-7, with D possibly TRBD2 on 5 matching bases. The CDR3 spans 13 residues. Trimming left V 7 bases short and J 5 bases short, with 15 bases between. The germline V gene has CDR1 WSHSY and CDR2 SAAADI. The CDR3 sequence is CASTLRAGHEQYF. The CDR3 coding sequence is TGCGCCAGCACCCTCCGCGCGGGCCACGAGCAGTACTTC.

This clonotype was counted many times. V gene TRBV20-1 combines with J gene TRBJ2-3; D not certain. V shed 3 bases and J shed 2 bases, with 15 bases lying between them. This CDR3 spans 15 amino acids. Germline V gene lookup returns CDR1 DFQATT and CDR2 SNEGSKA (reference sequence). Written as DNA, the CDR3 is TGCAGTGCTAGTACTTTATCCCGGAACACAGATACGCAGTATTTT. The encoded protein is CSASTLSRNTDTQYF.

The rearrangement joins TRBV6-1 to TRBJ1-1; D is undetermined. The germline CDR1 and CDR2 sequences are MNHNS and SASEGT. The V end was cut by 6 bases, the J end by 11 bases, with 13 bases between. The CDR3 runs to 11 residues. CDR3 loop: CASSAPFPAFF. CDR3 sequence (DNA): TGTGCCAGCAGCGCGCCCTTTCCTGCTTTCTTT.

This clonotype has at least ten counts. This chain joins TRBV27 and TRBJ2-3, with 7 bases lining up with TRBD2. Germline-derived CDR1 and CDR2 are MNHEY and SMNVEV (reference sequence). Trimming cost V 6 bases and J 3 bases; bases outside gene matches: 15. There are 17 residues in the CDR3. CDR3 amino acids: CASRSSSGHQATDTQYF. The CDR3 region has the DNA TGTGCCAGCAGATCCTCTAGCGGCCACCAAGCAACAGATACGCAGTATTTT.

This sequence joins TRBV6-5 and TRBJ2-5, with unresolved D. This CDR3 comprises 13 residues. The V and J ends lost 4 bases and 5 bases respectively, with 11 bases between them. CDR1 is MNHEY, CDR2 SVGAGI, per germline. CDR3 sequence: CASSFRTRETQYF. In DNA form, the CDR3 reads TGTGCCAGCAGTTTCAGGACCAGGGAGACCCAGTACTTC.

This clonotype occurred a few times. The CDR3 coding sequence is TGTGCCAGCAGTTACTCCGGACTATTCACCGGGGAGCTGTTTTTT. Translating it yields CASSYSGLFTGELFF. The V gene is TRBV6-6, the J gene TRBJ2-2, with TRBD2 as a possible D gene (6 bases). Germline assignment: CDR1 MNHNY and CDR2 SVGAGI (reference sequence). V was shortened by 0 bases and J by 4 bases, with 9 bases between the two germline ends. This CDR3 spans 15 amino acids.

The rearrangement links TRBV10-3 to TRBJ2-7; D assignment may be TRBD1 or TRBD2 (5 bases each). V was clipped by 3 bases and J by 7 bases, with 10 bases between them. Germline values: CDR1 ENHRY, CDR2 SYGVKD. The CDR3 is made up of 12 amino acids. The CDR3 region is CAISEDWGEQYF. The CDR3 DNA is TGTGCCATCAGTGAAGACTGGGGGGAGCAGTACTTC.

J is TRBJ2-7 and V is TRBV28; 7 nucleotides match TRBD2. The V gene's germline CDR1 is MDHEN and CDR2 SYDVKM. Trimming took 4 bases from V and 6 from J; bases not matched to a gene: 3. The CDR3 contains 12 residues. The CDR3 bases are TGTGCCAGCAGTTCAAGGACTAGCGAGCAGTACTTC. This gives the protein CASSSRTSEQYF.

The CDR3 is CASSPAGTGGNNSPLHF. The CDR3 nucleotides are TGTGCCAGCTCACCCGCCGGGACAGGGGGGAACAATTCACCCCTCCACTTT. The rearrangement uses TRBV18 and TRBJ1-6; 11 bases match TRBD1. Germline CDR1 KGHSH, CDR2 LQKENI. The V gene end was trimmed by 3 bases and the J gene end by 7 bases; junction bases not matched to a gene: 8. The CDR3 consists of 17 residues.

This chain joins TRBV27 and TRBJ2-2, with 8 bases aligning to TRBD1. The germline gives CDR1 MNHEY, CDR2 SMNVEV (reference sequence). The J segment lost 0 bases and the V segment lost 4 bases, leaving 4 bases of the junction unmatched. The CDR3 length is 16 residues. CDR3: CASSSWTGPNTGELFF. The CDR3 DNA reads as TGTGCCAGCAGTTCGTGGACAGGGCCGAACACCGGGGAGCTGTTTTTT.

This clonotype was recorded many times. The J gene is TRBJ2-3, the V gene TRBV5-1, with no clear D. CDR1 is SGHRS, CDR2 YFSETQ, per germline. The CDR3 runs 12 residues. Trimming removed 0 bases from V and 6 bases from J, with 5 bases in between. The CDR3 DNA follows: TGCGCCAGCAGCTTGGCCTCCGATACGCAGTATTTT. Protein product: CASSLASDTQYF.

There are many counts of this clonotype. This rearrangement joins TRBV5-1 to TRBJ2-7, with 7 bases lining up with TRBD1. The V segment lost 4 bases and the J segment 1 base; nucleotides outside the gene matches: 5. Per the germline V gene, CDR1 is SGHRS and CDR2 is YFSETQ. The length of the CDR3 is 14 residues. CDR3 nucleotides: TGCGCCAGCAGCACACCGGGACAGTCCTACGAGCAGTACTTC. As protein: CASSTPGQSYEQYF.

This clonotype has more than one count but fewer than ten. The V call is TRBV20-1, the J call TRBJ1-5, with TRBD1 matching over 7 bases. Per germline, CDR1 DFQATT and CDR2 SNEGSKA (reference sequence). The CDR3 contains 16 residues. The ends lost 3 bases at V and 0 bases at J; junction bases unmatched: 8. The CDR3 region has the DNA TGCAGTGCTAGCGGGACAGCCACGTATAGCAATCAGCCCCAGCATTTT. It translates to CSASGTATYSNQPQHF.

This clonotype was counted only a few times. The CDR3 nucleotides are TGTGCCAGCAGCTGGAAGAACACCGGGGAGCTGTTTTTT. Amino acid sequence: CASSWKNTGELFF. The gene calls are TRBV7-9 and TRBJ2-2; D unclear. The germline V gene encodes CDR1 SEHNR and CDR2 FQNEAQ (reference sequence). Between the trimmed V and J ends, which lost 4 bases and 1 base, there was a span of 4 bases. The CDR3 has 13 residues. Filled out from reference TRBV7-9 and TRBJ2-2, the complete variable domain reads DTGVSQNPRHKITKRGQNVTFRCDPISEHNRLYWYRQTLGQGPEFLTYFQNEAQLEKSRLLSDRFSAERPKGSFSTLEIQRTEQGDSAMYLCASSWKNTGELFFGEGSRLTVL.

This clonotype showed up many times. This chain joins TRBV11-2 and TRBJ2-7; D call uncertain. Trimming shortened V by 0 bases and J by 3 bases, and 3 bases separated the two germline ends. In germline, CDR1 is SGHAT, CDR2 FQNNGV. This CDR3 is 12 amino acids long. The CDR3 region is CASSLDHYEQYF. The CDR3 coding sequence is TGTGCCAGCAGCTTAGATCACTACGAGCAGTACTTC.

This clonotype was seen only a few times. CDR3 DNA: TGCAGTGCTCAGGCCCTTAAAAGTCCTGAGCAGTACTTC. It translates to CSAQALKSPEQYF. V gene TRBV20-1 combines with J gene TRBJ2-7; the D is unclear. Trimming pared 5 bases from V and 7 bases from J, leaving 18 bases between. CDR3 length: 13 amino acids. Looked up from germline, CDR1 is DFQATT and CDR2 is SNEGSKA (reference sequence).

This clonotype occurred many times. V usage is TRBV28 and J usage is TRBJ2-1, with D perhaps assigned TRBD1 or TRBD2 (5 bases each). V gave up 6 bases and J gave up 8 bases, with 14 bases separating them. The germline gives CDR1 MDHEN, CDR2 SYDVKM. The CDR3 sequence is 13 residues long. In DNA form, the CDR3 reads TGTGCCAGCAGCCATGGGGTGGGGGATGAGCAGTTCTTC. Protein sequence: CASSHGVGDEQFF.

Written as DNA, the CDR3 is TGTGCCAGCTCACCACCGAGGGACATCGGACACATTCAGTACTTC. Translating it yields CASSPPRDIGHIQYF. The chain employs TRBV18 and TRBJ2-4; D perhaps matches TRBD1 (6 bases). This CDR3 spans 15 amino acids. Germline CDR1 KGHSH, CDR2 LQKENI. Deletions cut 0 bases from V and 8 bases from J, with 14 bases between. Full variable domain (missing parts from reference TRBV18 and TRBJ2-4): NAGVMQNPRHLVRRRGQEARLRCSPMKGHSHVYWYRQLPEEGLKFMVYLQKENIIDESGMPKERFSAEFPKEGPSILRIQQVVRGDSAAYFCASSPPRDIGHIQYFGAGTRLSVL.

The sample holds many counts of this clonotype. This chain uses TRBV6-1 with TRBJ1-1; D may be TRBD1 (5 bases). This CDR3 has 15 residues. Germline V gene lookup returns CDR1 MNHNS and CDR2 SASEGT. Trimming took off 3 bases at V and 4 bases at J, with 15 bases between the two ends. This CDR3 is CASSDPGLRSTEAFF. DNA of the CDR3: TGTGCCAGCAGTGATCCGGGGCTAAGGAGCACTGAAGCTTTCTTT.

This clonotype was seen many times. This chain joins TRBV5-1 and TRBJ1-6; D possibly corresponds to TRBD1 (6 bases). CDR1 and CDR2 from the germline V gene are SGHRS and YFSETQ. With 5 bases removed from V and 8 bases from J, the gap between germline ends came to 14 bases. The CDR3 is made up of 14 amino acids. The CDR3 DNA reads TGCGCCAGCAGGCCAGGGGCCAAGGATTCACCCCTCCACTTT. Amino acid sequence: CASRPGAKDSPLHF.

This clonotype came up many times. The rearrangement joins TRBV28 to TRBJ1-1; 11 nucleotides match TRBD1. V trimming: 5 bases; J trimming: 11 bases; junction bases outside the gene matches: 1. From germline, CDR1 is MDHEN and CDR2 SYDVKM. CDR3 size: 11 residues. CDR3 protein: CASSRDRGAFF. The CDR3 DNA sequence: TGTGCCAGCAGTCGGGACAGGGGGGCTTTCTTT.

This clonotype was picked up many times. The chain has TRBV6-1 and TRBJ2-1, with TRBD2 matching 12 bases. V was clipped by 8 bases and J by 7 bases; unmatched bases: 12. The V gene's germline CDR1 is MNHNS and CDR2 SASEGT. There are 16 residues in the CDR3. The CDR3 bases are TGTGCCAGCCCTCCCCCGGGACTAGCGGGTCGTAATGAGCAGTTCTTC. Translation: CASPPPGLAGRNEQFF.